The text below deals with one TCR beta chain. Its antigen is not known. The entry originates in a study of T cell clonotyping in hematopoietic cell transplantation. The overall study: Cytoreduction preceded collection of pretransplant recipient samples. Overall study findings and caveats: Few recipient clonotypes overlapped donors; over 97% were de novo at given depth. After transplant, recipient diversity fell while pathologically expanded clonotypes grew through day 180.

CDR1 and CDR2 (germline): SGHTA, FQGNSA. With 3 bases clipped from V and 6 bases from J, the junction kept 4 bases outside the gene matches. The CDR3 extends over 14 amino acids. TCRdb's table, derived via immunoSEQ multiplex PCR, lists solely in-frame clones and lacks some. Here the sample spans 30,000 to 40,000 clones, over 85% being singletons. Regarding time point: recipient sample about 28 days before transplant, after cytoreduction. This receptor was obtained from a man aged 35 to 55 with chronic myeloid leukemia. Some clones in this sample may be carry-over from other donors' samples. Sequenced here: peripheral blood mononuclear cells, sampled before stem cell transplant. The gene calls are TRBV7-2 and TRBJ2-2; 7 bases agree with TRBD1. As DNA, the CDR3 is TGTGCCAGCAGCTTGAACAGGGGTCCCGGGGAGCTGTTTTTT. This encodes CASSLNRGPGELFF.